The source of this T cell receptor beta chain is a study of cytomegalovirus exposure and HLA in healthy donors. Trimming took off 6 bases at V and 5 bases at J, with 17 bases between the two ends. The CDR3 runs 14 residues. The germline V gene encodes CDR1 SGHRS and CDR2 YFSETQ. For this clone: Its target is unknown.

Primers included in the PCR were 60 Vbeta and 13 Jbeta primers. Measured with immunoSEQ multiplex PCR; TCRdb has only the in-frame clones, and not every one. The profile shows about 150,000 clones, roughly 10% of them singletons. Notes on the study in general: Analysis was carried out at a later point, and it linked a missense DCLRE1C variant to TCR beta V- and J-gene trimming.

V usage is TRBV5-1 and J usage is TRBJ2-5; D is possibly TRBD1 (6 bases). This clonotype was obtained from a man over 45 in good health and CMV-seronegative. The sample comprised PBMCs. The CDR3 loop is CASKTPQGKETQYF. The CDR3, as DNA: TGCGCCAGCAAAACCCCTCAGGGGAAGGAGACCCAGTACTTC.